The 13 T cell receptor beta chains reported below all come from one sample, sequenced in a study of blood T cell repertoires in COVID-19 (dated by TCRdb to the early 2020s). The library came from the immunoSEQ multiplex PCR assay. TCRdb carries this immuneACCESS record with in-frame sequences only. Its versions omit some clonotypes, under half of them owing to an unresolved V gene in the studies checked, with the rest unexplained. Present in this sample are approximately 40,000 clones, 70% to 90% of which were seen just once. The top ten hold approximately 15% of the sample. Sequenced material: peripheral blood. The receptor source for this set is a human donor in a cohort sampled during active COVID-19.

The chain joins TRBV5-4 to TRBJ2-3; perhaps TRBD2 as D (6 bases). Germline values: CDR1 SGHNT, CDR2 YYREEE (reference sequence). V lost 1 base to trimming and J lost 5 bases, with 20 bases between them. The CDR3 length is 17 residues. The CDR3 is CASSLSEGPGREDTQYF. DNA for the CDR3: TGTGCCAGCAGCTTGAGTGAAGGGCCCGGGCGGGAAGATACGCAGTATTTT.

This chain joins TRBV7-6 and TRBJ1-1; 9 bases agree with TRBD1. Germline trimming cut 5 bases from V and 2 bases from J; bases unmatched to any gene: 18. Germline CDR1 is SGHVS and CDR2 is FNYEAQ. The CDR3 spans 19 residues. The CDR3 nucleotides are TGTGCCAGCAGCAAACGGCGGACAGGGGTGAGGGAAGTCAACACTGAAGCTTTCTTT. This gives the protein CASSKRRTGVREVNTEAFF.

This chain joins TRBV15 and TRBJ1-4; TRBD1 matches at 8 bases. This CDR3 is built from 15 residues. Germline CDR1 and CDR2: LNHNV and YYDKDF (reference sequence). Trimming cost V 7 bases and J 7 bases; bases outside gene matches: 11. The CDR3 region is CATTTDRARFEKLFF. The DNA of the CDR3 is TGTGCCACCACTACGGACAGGGCCAGGTTTGAAAAACTGTTTTTT.

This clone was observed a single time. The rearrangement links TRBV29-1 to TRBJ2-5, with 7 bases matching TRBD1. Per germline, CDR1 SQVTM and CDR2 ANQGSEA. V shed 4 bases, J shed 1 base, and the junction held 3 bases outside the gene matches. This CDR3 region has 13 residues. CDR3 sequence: CSVGSGGQETQYF. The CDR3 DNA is TGCAGCGTTGGTTCAGGGGGCCAAGAGACCCAGTACTTC.

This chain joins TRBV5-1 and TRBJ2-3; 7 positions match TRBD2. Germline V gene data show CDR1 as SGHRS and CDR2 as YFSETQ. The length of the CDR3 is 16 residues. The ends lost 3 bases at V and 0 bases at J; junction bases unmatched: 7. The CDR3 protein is CASSSGGPTSTDTQYF. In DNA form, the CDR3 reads TGCGCCAGCAGCTCGGGGGGTCCTACTAGCACAGATACGCAGTATTTT.

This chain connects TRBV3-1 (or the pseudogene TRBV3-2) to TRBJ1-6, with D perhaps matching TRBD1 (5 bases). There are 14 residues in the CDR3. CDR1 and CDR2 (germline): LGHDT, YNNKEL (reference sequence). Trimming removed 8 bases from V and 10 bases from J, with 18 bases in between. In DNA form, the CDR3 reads TGTGCCAGCGTCCAGGGTGTGGGGTTCTCACCCCTCCACTTT. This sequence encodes CASVQGVGFSPLHF.

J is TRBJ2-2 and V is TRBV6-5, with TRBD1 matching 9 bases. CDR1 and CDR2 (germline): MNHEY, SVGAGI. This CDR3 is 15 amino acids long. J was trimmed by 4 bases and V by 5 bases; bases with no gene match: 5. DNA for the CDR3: TGTGCCAGCAGTCCGGGACAGGGATCCACCGGGGAGCTGTTTTTT. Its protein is CASSPGQGSTGELFF.

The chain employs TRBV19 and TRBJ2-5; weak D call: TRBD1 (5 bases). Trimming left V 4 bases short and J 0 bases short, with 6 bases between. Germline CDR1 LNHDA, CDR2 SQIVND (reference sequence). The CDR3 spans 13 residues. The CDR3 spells CASSRQNQETQYF. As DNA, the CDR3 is TGTGCCAGTAGTAGACAGAACCAAGAGACCCAGTACTTC.

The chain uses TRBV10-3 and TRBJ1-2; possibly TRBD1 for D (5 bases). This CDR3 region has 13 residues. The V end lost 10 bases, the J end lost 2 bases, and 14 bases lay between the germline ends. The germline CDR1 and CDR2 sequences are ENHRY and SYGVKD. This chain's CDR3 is CATTGGMNYGYTF. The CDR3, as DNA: TGTGCCACGACGGGGGGAATGAACTATGGCTACACCTTC.

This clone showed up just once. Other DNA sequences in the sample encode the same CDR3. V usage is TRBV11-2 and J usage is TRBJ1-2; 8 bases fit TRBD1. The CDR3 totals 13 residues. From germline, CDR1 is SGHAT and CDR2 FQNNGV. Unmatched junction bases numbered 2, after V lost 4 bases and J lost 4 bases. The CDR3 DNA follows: TGTGCCAGCAGCTCCGACAGGGGCTATGGCTACACCTTC. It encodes CASSSDRGYGYTF.

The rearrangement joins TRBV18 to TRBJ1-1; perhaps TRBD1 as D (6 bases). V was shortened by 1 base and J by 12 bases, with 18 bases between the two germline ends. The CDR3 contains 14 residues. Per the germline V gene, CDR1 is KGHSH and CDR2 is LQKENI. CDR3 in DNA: TGTGCCAGCTCACCACTTGGACAGCTACAAGGAACTTTCTTT. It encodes CASSPLGQLQGTFF. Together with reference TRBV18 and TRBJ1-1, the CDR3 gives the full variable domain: NAGVMQNPRHLVRRRGQEARLRCSPMKGHSHVYWYRQLPEEGLKFMVYLQKENIIDESGMPKERFSAEFPKEGPSILRIQQVVRGDSAAYFCASSPLGQLQGTFFGQGTRLTVV.

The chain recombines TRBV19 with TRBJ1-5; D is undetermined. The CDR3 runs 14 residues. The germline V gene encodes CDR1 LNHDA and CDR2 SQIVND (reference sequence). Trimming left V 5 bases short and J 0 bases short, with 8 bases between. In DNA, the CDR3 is TGTGCCAGTAGTCCAGTCAGTAGCAATCAGCCCCAGCATTTT. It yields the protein CASSPVSSNQPQHF.

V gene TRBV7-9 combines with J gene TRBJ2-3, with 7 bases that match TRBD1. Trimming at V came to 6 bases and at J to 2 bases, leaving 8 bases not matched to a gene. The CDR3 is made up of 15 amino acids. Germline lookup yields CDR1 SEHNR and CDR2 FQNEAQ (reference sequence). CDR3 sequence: CASRQTGQDTDTQYF. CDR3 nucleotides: TGTGCCAGCAGACAAACTGGACAGGACACAGATACGCAGTATTTT.